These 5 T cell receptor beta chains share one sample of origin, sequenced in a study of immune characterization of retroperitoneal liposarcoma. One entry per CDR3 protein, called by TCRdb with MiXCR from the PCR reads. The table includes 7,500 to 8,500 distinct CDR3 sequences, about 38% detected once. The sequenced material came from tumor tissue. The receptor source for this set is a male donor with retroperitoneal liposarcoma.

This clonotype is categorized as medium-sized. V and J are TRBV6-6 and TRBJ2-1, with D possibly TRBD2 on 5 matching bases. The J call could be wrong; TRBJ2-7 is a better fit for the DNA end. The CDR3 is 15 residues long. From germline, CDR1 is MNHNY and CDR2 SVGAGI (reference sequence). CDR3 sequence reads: CASSYEGRGYNEQYF. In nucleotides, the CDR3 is TGTGCCAGCAGTTACGAAGGGAGAGGGTACAATGAGCAGTACTTC.

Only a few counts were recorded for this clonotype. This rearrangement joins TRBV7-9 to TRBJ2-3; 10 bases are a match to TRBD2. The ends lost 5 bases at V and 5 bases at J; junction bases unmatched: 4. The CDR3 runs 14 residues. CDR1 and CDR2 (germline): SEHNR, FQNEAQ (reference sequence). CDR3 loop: CASSGTSGEDTQYF. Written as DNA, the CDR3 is TGTGCCAGCAGCGGAACTAGCGGGGAAGATACGCAGTATTTT.

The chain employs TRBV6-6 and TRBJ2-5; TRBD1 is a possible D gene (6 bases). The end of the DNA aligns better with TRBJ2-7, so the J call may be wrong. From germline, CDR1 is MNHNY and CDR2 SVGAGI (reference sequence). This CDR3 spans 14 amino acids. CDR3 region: CASSYSPGAYEQYF. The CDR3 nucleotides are TGTGCCAGCAGTTACTCTCCAGGGGCCTACGAGCAGTACTTC.

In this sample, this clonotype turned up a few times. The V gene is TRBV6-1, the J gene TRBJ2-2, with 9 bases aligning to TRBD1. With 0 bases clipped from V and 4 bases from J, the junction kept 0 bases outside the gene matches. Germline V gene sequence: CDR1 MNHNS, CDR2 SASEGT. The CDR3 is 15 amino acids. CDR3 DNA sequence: TGTGCCAGCAGTGAAGCGGGACAGGGCACCGGGGAGCTGTTTTTT. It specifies CASSEAGQGTGELFF.

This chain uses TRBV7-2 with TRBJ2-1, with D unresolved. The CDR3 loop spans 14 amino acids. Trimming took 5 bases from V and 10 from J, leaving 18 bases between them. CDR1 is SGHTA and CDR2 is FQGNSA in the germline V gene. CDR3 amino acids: CASSRDQAYYEQFF. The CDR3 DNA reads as TGTGCCAGCAGCCGTGATCAGGCGTACTACGAGCAGTTCTTC. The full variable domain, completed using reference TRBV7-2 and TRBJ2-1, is GAGVSQSPSNKVTEKGKDVELRCDPISGHTALYWYRQSLGQGLEFLIYFQGNSAPDKSGLPSDRFSAERTGGSVSTLTIQRTQQEDSAVYLCASSRDQAYYEQFFGPGTRLTVL.